What follows are 29 T cell receptor beta chains derived from one specimen sequenced in a study of T cell clonality in common variable immunodeficiency. Study results and caveats: In common variable immunodeficiency, TCR beta chains reportedly carried fewer deletions and N-nucleotide insertions.

No antigen has been identified for these receptors. This table comes from immunoSEQ multiplex PCR, and its TCRdb copy is limited to in-frame clones, with some not included. The table lists about 9,200 clones, with no singletons. The source material was peripheral blood mononuclear cells. The receptors originated from a human donor with common variable immunodeficiency.

This clone was detected ten times or more. The read stops 3 residues short of the end of the CDR3; the missing end is completed from the germline J gene. J is TRBJ2-1 and V is TRBV5-1; a possible D gene is TRBD1 (6 bases). The CDR3 is made up of 15 amino acids. In germline, CDR1 is SGHRS, CDR2 YFSETQ. With 4 bases removed from V and 1 base from J, the gap between germline ends came to 12 bases. The CDR3 bases that were read are TGCGCCAGCAGCCCAGCCGGGACATCCTACAATGAG. Translated, it gives CASSPAGTSYNE. The entire CDR3 reads CASSPAGTSYNEQFF.

In its sample, this clone was seen many times. Read sequence stops 3 residues before the CDR3 end, and the germline J gene provides the missing end. This chain joins TRBV29-1 and TRBJ1-2; TRBD1 might be the D (5 bases). The CDR3 runs 15 residues. Germline loops: CDR1 SQVTM, CDR2 ANQGSEA. V dropped 0 bases and J dropped 0 bases, with 11 bases sitting between them. The sequenced CDR3 bases are TGCAGCGTTGAAGATCCGGGGGGGGCTAACTATGGC. Protein sequence: CSVEDPGGANYG. The complete CDR3 protein is CSVEDPGGANYGYTF.

There are many counts of this clone. The read comes to an end 3 residues before the CDR3 does, leaving the germline J gene to fill in the end. The chain uses TRBV19 and TRBJ1-1, with 7 positions matching TRBD1. V trimming: 6 bases; J trimming: 4 bases; junction bases outside the gene matches: 8. Germline lookup yields CDR1 LNHDA and CDR2 SQIVND (reference sequence). The CDR3 consists of 14 residues. The part of the CDR3 DNA that was read is TGTGCCAGTAGGCAGACAGGGCGCATCACTGAA. Its protein product is CASRQTGRITE. The CDR3 as a whole reads CASRQTGRITEAFF.

This clone came up many times. The read is 3 residues too short to cover the CDR3 end, so that end is filled in from the germline J gene. V usage is TRBV9 and J usage is TRBJ1-2, with TRBD1 matching over 11 bases. V was clipped by 4 bases and J by 3 bases; unmatched bases: 5. The CDR3 length is 15 residues. Germline CDR1 reads SGDLS; CDR2 reads YYNGEE. CDR3 amino acids: CASSTRTGGDYGYTF. The part of the CDR3 DNA that was read is TGTGCCAGCAGCACCCGGACAGGGGGCGACTATGGC. Looking up the rest from reference TRBV9 and TRBJ1-2 gives the full variable domain: DSGVTQTPKHLITATGQRVTLRCSPRSGDLSVYWYQQSLDQGLQFLIQYYNGEERAKGNILERFSAQQFPDLHSELNLSSLELGDSALYFCASSTRTGGDYGYTFGSGTRLTVV.

In this sample, this clone turned up many times. The read halts 3 residues ahead of the CDR3 end, with the missing end drawn from the germline J gene. V is TRBV12-3 or TRBV12-4 and J is TRBJ1-3; D possibly corresponds to TRBD1 (6 bases). The V and J ends lost 5 bases and 4 bases respectively, with 12 bases between them. The CDR3 has 14 amino acids. The sequenced part of the CDR3 DNA is TGTGCCAGCAGTACCAGGACAGCCGGAAACACC. It is translated as CASSTRTAGNT. The full CDR3 protein is CASSTRTAGNTIYF.

This clone has ten or more counts. The read halts 3 residues ahead of the CDR3 end, with the missing end drawn from the germline J gene. The chain has TRBV20-1 and TRBJ2-7, with 8 bases identical to TRBD1. With V trimmed by 3 bases and J by 4 bases, 11 bases remained unmatched. The V gene's germline CDR1 is DFQATT and CDR2 SNEGSKA (reference sequence). The CDR3 runs 15 residues. The CDR3 protein is CSASSGQGGRYEQYF. The part of the CDR3 DNA that was read is TGCAGTGCTAGCTCCGGACAGGGTGGTAGGTACGAG.

This clone has ten or more counts. Read coverage stops 3 residues before the CDR3 terminus; the germline J gene supplies the remainder. The chain links TRBV11-2 to TRBJ1-2; no firm D call. Germline V gene data show CDR1 as SGHAT and CDR2 as FQNNGV. V was trimmed by 1 base and J by 6 bases, leaving 12 bases between them. The CDR3 covers 14 residues. The sequenced part of the CDR3 DNA is TGTGCCAGCAGCTTAGCGGCCGACATCGATGGC. Translating it yields CASSLAADIDG. The whole CDR3 protein is CASSLAADIDGYTF.

This clone has a count of ten or more. The CDR3 end is not reached by the read, which stops 3 residues before it; the germline J gene fills it in. The rearrangement uses TRBV7-8 and TRBJ1-1; D possibly corresponds to TRBD1 (6 bases). This CDR3 has 13 amino acids. Trimming stripped 6 bases from V and 2 bases from J, with 10 bases between. Germline-derived CDR1 and CDR2 are SGHVS and FQNEAQ. Partial CDR3 DNA: TGTGCCAGCAGGGTACAGGGTAACACTGAA. Amino acids: CASRVQGNTE. The entire CDR3 protein reads CASRVQGNTEAFF.

This clone was detected ten times or more. The sequenced fragment ends 3 residues before the CDR3 boundary, so the rest is inferred from the germline J gene. The chain links TRBV28 to TRBJ1-5, with 7 positions matching TRBD1. The CDR3 runs to 14 residues. Germline lookup yields CDR1 MDHEN and CDR2 SYDVKM. The V gene end was trimmed by 6 bases and the J gene end by 2 bases; junction bases not matched to a gene: 4. The CDR3 bases that were read are TGTGCCAGCAGCCCAGGACAGGGCAATCAGCCC. It is translated as CASSPGQGNQP. The complete CDR3 reads CASSPGQGNQPQHF.

This clone was recorded at least ten times. The CDR3 goes on 3 residues after the read ends, and that part is filled in from the germline J gene. The rearrangement uses TRBV5-1 and TRBJ1-4; 7 bases match TRBD1. Looked up from germline, CDR1 is SGHRS and CDR2 is YFSETQ. The junction had 10 bases not matched to a gene; V was cut back by 4 bases and J by 4 bases. The CDR3 loop spans 16 amino acids. The sequenced part of the CDR3 DNA is TGCGCCAGCAGCCTCGGACAGGCCCTCGTTAATGAAAAA. It yields the protein CASSLGQALVNEK. In full, the CDR3 reads CASSLGQALVNEKLFF.

This clone has only a few counts. This may be a read error: a much more frequent sequence differs by one nucleotide. Incomplete CDR3 DNA: TGTGCCAGTAGTATAGTTCGAGCGGGGGGCCAGAGAGAAGAGACC. This encodes CASSIVRAGGQREET. The full-length CDR3 reads as CASSIVRAGGQREETQYF. The rearrangement joins TRBV19 to TRBJ2-5, with 9 bases matching TRBD2. The missing CDR3 end, 3 residues past where the read stops, is filled in from the germline J gene. The CDR3 length is 18 residues. Germline assignment: CDR1 LNHDA and CDR2 SQIVND (reference sequence). V lost 1 base to trimming and J lost 3 bases; unmatched junction nucleotides: 12.

This clone is labeled medium-sized. The read falls 3 residues short of the CDR3 end, and the missing part is taken from the germline J gene. This sequence joins TRBV7-9 and TRBJ2-7, with 8 positions matching TRBD1. V lost 3 bases and J lost 4; bases outside the gene matches: 5. The CDR3 extends over 14 amino acids. The V gene's germline CDR1 is SEHNR and CDR2 FQNEAQ (reference sequence). The part of the CDR3 DNA that was read is TGTGCCAGCAGCTTTACAGGGGGGTCGTACGAG. Amino acid sequence: CASSFTGGSYE. In full, the CDR3 reads CASSFTGGSYEQYF.

This clone has more than one count but fewer than ten. A read error is likely here: a far larger clone is one base away. Read coverage stops 3 residues before the CDR3 terminus; the germline J gene supplies the remainder. In the same sample, other DNA sequences code for this CDR3. The gene calls are TRBV30 and TRBJ1-2, with 12 bases matching TRBD1. This CDR3 spans 14 amino acids. Trimming cost V 3 bases and J 7 bases; bases outside gene matches: 6. Germline-derived CDR1 and CDR2 are GTSNPN and SVGIG (reference sequence). CDR3: CAWRPGQGAGGYTF. CDR3 bases read: TGTGCCTGGAGGCCGGGACAGGGGGCCGGTGGC.

This clone showed up many times. The read halts 3 residues ahead of the CDR3 end, with the missing end drawn from the germline J gene. The V gene is TRBV7-6, the J gene TRBJ1-1, with TRBD1 matching 7 bases. The CDR3 sequence is 15 residues long. Germline V CDR1 and CDR2: SGHVS, FNYEAQ. J gave up 0 bases and V 4 bases, and 5 bases lay outside the gene matches. CDR3 residues: CASSSTRGMNTEAFF. The sequenced part of the CDR3 DNA is TGTGCCAGCAGCTCCACCAGGGGGATGAACACTGAA. Full variable domain (rest looked up from reference TRBV7-6 and TRBJ1-1): GAGVSQSPRYKVTKRGQDVALRCDPISGHVSLYWYRQALGQGPEFLTYFNYEAQQDKSGLPNDRFSAERPEGSISTLTIQRTEQRDSAMYRCASSSTRGMNTEAFFGQGTRLTVV.

The table lists this clone with many counts. With the read ending 3 residues before the CDR3 end, the germline J gene is used to fill in that end. V usage is TRBV20-1 and J usage is TRBJ2-7; TRBD2 agrees at 13 bases. Per germline, CDR1 DFQATT and CDR2 SNEGSKA (reference sequence). The CDR3 extends over 14 amino acids. J gave up 3 bases and V 3 bases, and 2 bases lay outside the gene matches. The CDR3 DNA, read in part, is TGCAGTGCTAGGGGACTAGCGGGATACTACGAG. It codes for CSARGLAGYYE. The whole CDR3 reads CSARGLAGYYEQYF.

This clone has a count of ten or more. The read stops 3 residues short of the end of the CDR3; the missing end is completed from the germline J gene. The chain combines TRBV18 with TRBJ2-3; D unresolved. V gave up 4 bases and J gave up 0 bases, with 14 bases separating them. CDR3 length equals 16 residues. The germline CDR1 and CDR2 sequences are KGHSH and LQKENI. The chain's CDR3 is CASSRGSSPSTDTQYF. CDR3 DNA, as far as it was read: TGTGCCAGCTCACGAGGTTCCAGTCCCAGCACAGATACG.

This clone has a count of ten or more. Coverage ceases 3 residues before the CDR3 finishes, and the germline J gene fills in the end. The gene calls are TRBV11-2 and TRBJ2-5; D is undetermined. The V and J ends lost 1 base and 3 bases respectively, with 6 bases between them. CDR3 length: 13 amino acids. Looked up from germline, CDR1 is SGHAT and CDR2 is FQNNGV. Here the CDR3 reads CASSLGPEETQYF. Partial CDR3 DNA: TGTGCCAGCAGCTTAGGTCCAGAAGAGACC.

By frequency in the sample, this clone is medium-sized (0.01 to 0.1%). Read sequence stops 3 residues before the CDR3 end, and the germline J gene provides the missing end. This chain joins TRBV19 and TRBJ2-5, with D possibly matching TRBD2 (6 bases). Germline-derived CDR1 and CDR2 are LNHDA and SQIVND (reference sequence). The germline V and J ends were trimmed by 3 bases and 3 bases, with 17 bases remaining between them. The CDR3 spans 16 residues. The CDR3 DNA, read in part, is TGTGCCAGTAGTATGGAGGGTAGTTTGAGTAAAGAGACC. It yields the protein CASSMEGSLSKET. In full, the CDR3 reads CASSMEGSLSKETQYF.

This clone has at least ten counts. The CDR3 end falls 3 residues outside the read, so it is completed with the germline J gene. The rearrangement joins TRBV20-1 to TRBJ2-5; D remains unclear. V shed 1 base and J shed 4 bases, with 7 bases lying between them. The CDR3 contains 12 residues. Germline V gene data show CDR1 as DFQATT and CDR2 as SNEGSKA (reference sequence). CDR3 bases read: TGCAGTGCTAGAGCCCGTCCAGAGACC. Protein: CSARARPET. The CDR3 reads in full as CSARARPETQYF.

This clone has a count of ten or more. The read stops 3 residues short of the end of the CDR3; the missing end is completed from the germline J gene. The genes are TRBV28 and TRBJ1-5, with D perhaps matching TRBD1 (5 bases). Germline values: CDR1 MDHEN, CDR2 SYDVKM. The CDR3 is 14 amino acids. Trimming shortened V by 1 base and J by 7 bases, and 11 bases separated the two germline ends. CDR3 amino acids: CASSLSQGSQPQHF. The CDR3 bases that were read are TGTGCCAGCAGTTTATCCCAGGGTAGCCAGCCC.

This clone was observed many times. The read falls 3 residues short of the CDR3 end, and the missing part is taken from the germline J gene. The J gene is TRBJ2-7, the V gene TRBV2; a possible D gene is TRBD1 (5 bases). Germline V CDR1 and CDR2: SNHLY, FYNNEI. This CDR3 has 11 residues. V was trimmed by 4 bases and J by 6 bases, leaving 7 bases between them. The sequenced part of the CDR3 DNA is TGTGCCAGCAGTGCGACAGTCGAG. This sequence encodes CASSATVE. The entire CDR3 reads CASSATVEQYF.

At least ten counts were recorded for this clone. Read coverage stops 3 residues before the CDR3 terminus; the germline J gene supplies the remainder. This chain connects TRBV14 to TRBJ2-6; perhaps TRBD1 as D (6 bases). This CDR3 is built from 17 residues. Germline values: CDR1 SGHDN, CDR2 FVKESK. Trimming took 1 base from V and 0 from J, leaving 10 bases between them. CDR3 DNA, as far as it was read: TGTGCCAGCAGCCAAGGTACAGGGCGCTCTGGGGCCAACGTC. It is translated as CASSQGTGRSGANV. The full-length CDR3 reads as CASSQGTGRSGANVLTF.

This clone was observed at least ten times. The DNA ends 3 residues before the CDR3 does, and the rest of the CDR3 is filled in from the germline J gene. This chain connects TRBV5-1 to TRBJ2-7, with TRBD2 identical over 11 bases. Germline lookup yields CDR1 SGHRS and CDR2 YFSETQ. After removal of 0 bases from V and 4 bases from J, the junction contained 12 bases not matched to a gene. The CDR3 spans 18 residues. CDR3 bases read: TGCGCCAGCAGCTTGGCCGCGATAGCGGGAGGGCCGGAGTACGAG. Translating gives CASSLAAIAGGPEYE. The whole CDR3 protein reads CASSLAAIAGGPEYEQYF.

In this sample, this clone turned up many times. The read ends 3 residues early relative to the CDR3; the germline J gene fills the gap. The rearrangement uses TRBV19 and TRBJ2-3; 7 nucleotides line up with TRBD1. The CDR3 runs to 16 residues. Looked up from germline, CDR1 is LNHDA and CDR2 is SQIVND (reference sequence). V shed 2 bases and J 2 bases; nucleotides not matched to a gene: 7. The CDR3 bases that were read are TGTGCCAGTAGTATATTAGGGCAGGGGGACACAGATACG. It encodes CASSILGQGDTDT. The whole CDR3 sequence reads CASSILGQGDTDTQYF. Based on the CDR3 plus reference TRBV19 and TRBJ2-3, the full variable domain is DGGITQSPKYLFRKEGQNVTLSCEQNLNHDAMYWYRQDPGQGLRLIYYSQIVNDFQKGDIAEGYSVSREKKESFPLTVTSAQKNPTAFYLCASSILGQGDTDTQYFGPGTRLTVL.

This clone was counted many times. The read terminates 3 residues before the CDR3 end, so the remaining end is supplied by the germline J gene. The chain links TRBV14 to TRBJ2-5; 7 bases fit TRBD2. The germline gives CDR1 SGHDN, CDR2 FVKESK. The CDR3 covers 15 residues. V dropped 6 bases and J dropped 4; count of bases not matched to a gene: 11. The DNA read from the CDR3 is TGTGCCAGCAGACTGAGCGGGGACCGCGTAGAGACC. Protein: CASRLSGDRVET. Given in full, the CDR3 is CASRLSGDRVETQYF.

This clone was seen ten or more times. The CDR3 end lies 3 residues beyond the end of the read and is filled in from the germline J gene. The V gene is TRBV5-1, the J gene TRBJ1-2, with D perhaps TRBD1 (6 bases). V was pared by 6 bases and J by 0 bases, with 15 bases between. This CDR3 has 15 residues. Germline loops: CDR1 SGHRS, CDR2 YFSETQ. This CDR3 reads CASNGGQGPNYGYTF. The CDR3 DNA, read in part, is TGCGCCAGCAACGGGGGGCAGGGGCCTAACTATGGC.

With respect to this clone: The read falls 3 residues short of the CDR3 end, and the missing part is taken from the germline J gene. The chain couples TRBV7-9 to TRBJ2-7, with 8 bases that match TRBD2. Germline V gene data show CDR1 as SEHNR and CDR2 as FQNEAQ (reference sequence). This CDR3 comprises 13 residues. V was pared by 6 bases and J by 3 bases, with 4 bases of the junction left unmatched. The CDR3 protein is CASRLADRYEQYF. CDR3 DNA, as far as it was read: TGTGCCAGCAGACTAGCGGACCGCTACGAG.

Ten or more counts support this clone. The CDR3 end falls 3 residues outside the read, so it is completed with the germline J gene. The V gene is TRBV19, the J gene TRBJ2-6; 9 bases map to TRBD1. Germline CDR1 is LNHDA and CDR2 is SQIVND (reference sequence). V was pared by 6 bases and J by 0 bases, with 3 bases of the junction left unmatched. This CDR3 contains 16 residues. Incomplete CDR3 DNA: TGTGCCAGTAGGTTGACAGGGGGCTCTGGGGCCAACGTC. Protein product: CASRLTGGSGANV. The full CDR3 protein is CASRLTGGSGANVLTF.

This clone was found many times. The observed sequence ends 3 residues before the CDR3 terminus, with the missing tail filled in from the germline J gene. The chain couples TRBV11-3 to TRBJ2-2, with D maybe TRBD2 (6 bases). Germline CDR1 is SGHNT and CDR2 is YENEEA. Trimming took 1 base from V and 0 from J, leaving 6 bases between them. The CDR3 spans 15 residues. The CDR3 sequence is CASSLGGTNTGELFF. The DNA read from the CDR3 is TGTGCCAGCAGCTTAGGCGGGACGAACACCGGGGAG. Variable domain in full (rest from reference TRBV11-3 and TRBJ2-2): EAGVVQSPRYKIIEKKQPVAFWCNPISGHNTLYWYLQNLGQGPELLIRYENEEAVDDSQLPKDRFSAERLKGVDSTLKIQPAELGDSAVYLCASSLGGTNTGELFFGEGSRLTVL.